Sequencing of this TCR beta chain was carried out in a study of blood T cell repertoires in COVID-19. Whole-study context: Some COVID-19 samples were acute and others convalescent; all came from the United States, Italy and Spain. From T cells, B-cell-depleted T cells, or PBMCs came the material, which was cDNA or gDNA.

As processed by the authors: Amplification of reference gene primers was used by the study to estimate nucleated cell counts. Clones were read by immunoSEQ multiplex PCR, and TCRdb kept only the in-frame ones, dropping some. V, J and clone size are taken as reported in that table, and D and trimming were inferred from the DNA itself. In the table there are fewer than 300,000 clones, 82% of which are singletons. A single count supports this clone. Germline CDR1 is MNHEY and CDR2 is SVGAGI. Trimming shortened V by 5 bases and J by 7 bases, and 11 bases separated the two germline ends. The length of the CDR3 is 13 residues.

V and J are TRBV6-5 and TRBJ2-2; D ambiguous. The clonotype was recovered from a young woman with acute or convalescent COVID-19. The specimen sequenced was peripheral blood. The CDR3 DNA reads as TGTGCCAGCAGTCCGTACGGTGGCGGGGAGCTGTTTTTT. Translation: CASSPYGGGELFF.